This TCR beta chain was sequenced during a study of cytomegalovirus exposure and HLA in healthy donors. This clone appeared a few times. Antigen specificity is unknown. Study outcomes and limitations: Most of the TCR beta V segments (in an earlier analysis) were productive either about 87% or about 30% of the time. Association of a missense DCLRE1C variant with TCR beta V- and J-gene trimming was reported in a later analysis.

The PCR made use of 60 Vbeta and 13 Jbeta primers. Clones were read by immunoSEQ multiplex PCR, and TCRdb kept only the in-frame ones, dropping some. This table holds around 120,000 clones, roughly a tenth found once. This CDR3 is built from 13 residues. V was clipped by 7 bases and J by 4 bases; unmatched bases: 10. Germline loops: CDR1 SQVTM, CDR2 ANQGSEA. This chain joins TRBV29-1 and TRBJ2-7, with 7 bases aligning to TRBD1. This sequence was found in a man younger than 40 in good health and CMV-seronegative. The sample consisted of PBMCs. CDR3 bases: TGCAGCGCACTAACAGGGGACCCTTACGAGCAGTACTTC. Translation: CSALTGDPYEQYF.